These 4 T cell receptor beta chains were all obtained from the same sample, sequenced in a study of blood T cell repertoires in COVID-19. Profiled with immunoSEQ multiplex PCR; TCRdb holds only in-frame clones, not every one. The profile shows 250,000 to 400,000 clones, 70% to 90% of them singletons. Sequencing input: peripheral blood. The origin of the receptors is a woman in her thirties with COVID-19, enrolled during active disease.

The CDR3 region has the DNA TGTGCCAGCAGCTTGGACAGGGGGCGCCCCTATGGCTACACCTTC. It encodes CASSLDRGRPYGYTF. The V call is TRBV7-2, the J call TRBJ1-2; 11 bases fit TRBD1. There are 15 residues in the CDR3. V gave up 3 bases and J gave up 4 bases; unmatched junction bases: 4. From germline, CDR1 is SGHTA and CDR2 FQGNSA.

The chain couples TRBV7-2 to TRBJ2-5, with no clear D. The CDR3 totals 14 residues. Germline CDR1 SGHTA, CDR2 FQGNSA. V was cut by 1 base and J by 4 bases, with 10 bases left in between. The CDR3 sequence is CASSLGASGETQYF. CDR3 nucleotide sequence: TGTGCCAGCAGCTTAGGTGCCTCGGGAGAGACCCAGTACTTC.

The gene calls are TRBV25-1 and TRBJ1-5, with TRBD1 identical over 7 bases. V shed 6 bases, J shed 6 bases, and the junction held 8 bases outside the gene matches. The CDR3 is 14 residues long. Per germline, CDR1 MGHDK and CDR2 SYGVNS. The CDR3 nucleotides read TGTGCCAGCAGCCTAGGGGGCGGAGGTCAGCCCCAGCATTTT. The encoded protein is CASSLGGGGQPQHF.

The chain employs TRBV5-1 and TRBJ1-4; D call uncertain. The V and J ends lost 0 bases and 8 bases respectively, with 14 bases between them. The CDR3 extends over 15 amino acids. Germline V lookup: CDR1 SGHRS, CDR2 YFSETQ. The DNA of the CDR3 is TGCGCCAGCAGCTTGGAAGTCGGCGGGTTAGAAAAACTGTTTTTT. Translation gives CASSLEVGGLEKLFF.